Listed below are T cell receptor beta chains from one sample, sequenced in a study of regulatory T cells in long-lasting Graves disease. TCRdb re-analysed the multiplex PCR reads in MiXCR, keeping a single row per CDR3 protein. The table records some 250,000 distinct CDR3 sequences, around 20% of them present only once. Here the sequenced sample was peripheral blood mononuclear cells (PBMCs), taken at new diagnosis, from a patient treated with antithyroid drugs. The receptors come from a female donor with Graves disease. Each CDR3 is given with its conserved first and last residue. A D gene is named only where the DNA matches it firmly. Expanded clones are given a class, and other clones once, few, many or no size at all.

V gene,D gene,J gene,clone size,CDR3 DNA,CDR3 protein
TRBV5-4,NA,TRBJ1-1,many,TGTGCCAGCAGCCGTGGGGGTATGAACACTGAAGCTTTCTTT,CASSRGGMNTEAFF
TRBV29-1,NA,TRBJ2-3,few,TGCAGCGTTACCAGCACAGATACGCAGTATTTT,CSVTSTDTQYF
TRBV7-2,TRBD2,TRBJ2-7,NA,TGTGCCAGCAGCGCGAACGCGGGGGTTCACGAGCAGTACTTC,CASSANAGVHEQYF
TRBV27,NA,TRBJ1-5,many,TGTGCCAGCCGAAGTGGGATTGGGAGGACCAGCAATCAGCCCCAGCATTTT,CASRSGIGRTSNQPQHF
TRBV12-3/TRBV12-4,TRBD1,TRBJ1-2,NA,TGTGCCAGCAGCCCTACAGGGACAGGGTATGGCTACACCTTC,CASSPTGTGYGYTF
TRBV5-5,TRBD2,TRBJ2-2,few,TGTGCCAGCAGCTACCCCGGGACTACGAACACCGGGGAGCTGTTTTTT,CASSYPGTTNTGELFF
TRBV5-1,TRBD1,TRBJ2-2,NA,TGTGCCAGCAGCTTGGGGGACAGGGAGGCCGGGGAGCTGTTTTTT,CASSLGDREAGELFF
TRBV4-3,TRBD2,TRBJ2-7,NA,TGCGCCAGCAGCCGCGGACTAGCGGGCTACGAGCAGTACTTC,CASSRGLAGYEQYF
TRBV6-1,NA,TRBJ2-3,NA,TGTGCCAGCAAGGGCAGGGGAGCAGATACGCAGTATTTT,CASKGRGADTQYF
TRBV9,NA,TRBJ1-1,NA,TGTGCCAGCAGCGTAGACGGGGGCCGCACTGAAGCTTTCTTT,CASSVDGGRTEAFF
TRBV6-2/TRBV6-3,TRBD1,TRBJ1-5,NA,TGTGCCAGCAGTTACGCAGGGGGTCAGCCCCAGCATTTT,CASSYAGGQPQHF
TRBV19,TRBD1,TRBJ2-7,many,TGTGCCAGTAGTATAGGTTGGACAGGAACCTACGAGCAGTACTTC,CASSIGWTGTYEQYF
TRBV24-1,TRBD2,TRBJ2-1,many,TGTGCCACCAGTGATTCCGCGGGACTAGCGGGATACAATGAGCAGTTCTTC,CATSDSAGLAGYNEQFF
TRBV12-3/TRBV12-4,NA,TRBJ2-7,many,TGTGCCAGCAGTTTATCGGGACCAGGCGAGCAGTACTTC,CASSLSGPGEQYF
TRBV5-6,NA,TRBJ1-3,NA,TGTGCCAGCAGCCGAAGCTCTGGAAACACCATATATTTT,CASSRSSGNTIYF
TRBV5-6,NA,TRBJ2-2,NA,TGTGCCAGCAGCTTTCGGGCCGTCTTGGGCGCCGGGGAGCTGTTTTTT,CASSFRAVLGAGELFF
TRBV11-2,NA,TRBJ2-7,many,TGTGCCAGCAGCGTTACAGGAGATTACGAGCAGTACTTC,CASSVTGDYEQYF
TRBV12-3/TRBV12-4,TRBD1,TRBJ2-1,many,TGTGCCAGCAGTTTGGTGACAGGGCTAAACAATGAGCAGTTCTTC,CASSLVTGLNNEQFF
TRBV5-4,TRBD2,TRBJ2-3,many,TGTGCCTTAGGGGGGACTAGCGGGTTATCTAGCACAGATACGCAGTATTTT,CALGGTSGLSSTDTQYF
TRBV7-6,NA,TRBJ2-5,few,TGTGCCAGCAGCTCAGAGGACGGGATGTACCAAGAGACCCAGTACTTC,CASSSEDGMYQETQYF
TRBV11-2,NA,TRBJ2-1,NA,TGTGCCAGCAGCCCCCCCGGCAGACCCTACAATGAGCAGTTCTTC,CASSPPGRPYNEQFF
TRBV7-2,NA,TRBJ2-2,many,TGTGCCAGCAGCCTCAGGGCTGGCGGGGCGGCCGGGGAGCTGTTTTTT,CASSLRAGGAAGELFF
TRBV18,NA,TRBJ2-7,few,TGTGCCAGCTCAGGGACATTGAGCTCCTACGAGCAGTACTTC,CASSGTLSSYEQYF
TRBV10-3,TRBD2,TRBJ2-2,many,TGTGCCATCAGCGACACAGGTGGGCTAGCGGAGAACACCGGGGAGCTGTTTTTT,CAISDTGGLAENTGELFF
TRBV9,NA,TRBJ2-2,many,TGTGCCAGCAGCGCTACAAGGAACACCGGGGAGCTGTTTTTT,CASSATRNTGELFF
TRBV28,TRBD2,TRBJ2-7,many,TGTGCCAGTACAAGGGGACTAGCACTCGGCGAGCAGTACTTC,CASTRGLALGEQYF
TRBV6-2/TRBV6-3,NA,TRBJ1-2,many,TGTGCCAGCAGCACCGACCTCTTTAACTATGGCTACACCTTC,CASSTDLFNYGYTF
TRBV7-3,TRBD1,TRBJ2-3,many,TGTGCCAGCAGCCCTGGACAGGGGGCCGGTACAGATACGCAGTATTTT,CASSPGQGAGTDTQYF
TRBV6-9,TRBD2,TRBJ2-1,many,TGTGCCAGCAGTTACCGGGCGGGGGTCGATGAGCAGTTCTTC,CASSYRAGVDEQFF
TRBV7-9,NA,TRBJ2-7,NA,TGTGCCAGCCCTGCTCAGGGATGGCCCTACGAGCAGTACTTC,CASPAQGWPYEQYF
TRBV6-5,TRBD1,TRBJ1-2,many,TGTGCCAGCAGTTTCGACAGGGCAGCGGGCTACACCTTC,CASSFDRAAGYTF
TRBV3-1,TRBD1,TRBJ1-4,many,TGTGCCAGCAGCCGCAACAGGGGGATGAGTGAAAAACTGTTTTTT,CASSRNRGMSEKLFF
TRBV28,TRBD1,TRBJ1-5,NA,TGTGCCAGCAGTTTCAGGGGGCCAAATCAGCCCCAGCATTTT,CASSFRGPNQPQHF
TRBV3-1,NA,TRBJ1-1,many,TGTGCCAGCAGCCAAGGGGGAGAGGACACTGAAGCTTTCTTT,CASSQGGEDTEAFF
TRBV20-1,NA,TRBJ1-4,many,TGCAGTGCTAGGCCAGCCCCTGGTGAACTGTTTTTT,CSARPAPGELFF
TRBV7-2,NA,TRBJ1-2,many,TGTGCCAGCAGCTTAGTTTCGGGGGCCCGGAGCTATGGCTACACCTTC,CASSLVSGARSYGYTF
TRBV28,NA,TRBJ1-2,many,TGTGCCAGCAGTTTATACTCGGGCTACACCTTC,CASSLYSGYTF
TRBV25-1,NA,TRBJ2-5,NA,TGTGCCAGCAGTAAAGTATCAGGCTTTCCGTACTTC,CASSKVSGFPYF
TRBV4-1,NA,TRBJ1-1,many,TGCGCCAGCAGCCAAACAGGGACAACTTTCTTT,CASSQTGTTFF
TRBV14,NA,TRBJ1-3,few,TGTGCCAGCAGCCGGCCGGAGGGCCCTGGAAACACCATATATTTT,CASSRPEGPGNTIYF
TRBV28,TRBD2,TRBJ2-5,many,TGTGCCAGCAGTTTGGCTAGCGGGCCCGCGGAGACCCAGTACTTC,CASSLASGPAETQYF
TRBV7-2,NA,TRBJ2-1,many,TGTGCCAGCAGCAGCAGGGATGTACGCAATGAGCAGTTCTTC,CASSSRDVRNEQFF
TRBV2,NA,TRBJ1-3,NA,TGTGCCAGCAGTGGTAACAGCGACTCTGGAAACACCATATATTTT,CASSGNSDSGNTIYF
TRBV12-3/TRBV12-4,NA,TRBJ1-2,NA,TGTGCCAGCAGTTCCCCACTAGTCGGCTATGGCTACACCTTC,CASSSPLVGYGYTF
TRBV6-2/TRBV6-3,NA,TRBJ1-4,NA,TGTGCCAGCACCCCGGACTTCGGCGAAAAACTGTTTTTT,CASTPDFGEKLFF
TRBV4-3,NA,TRBJ2-7,many,TGCGCCAGCAGCCAAGATGGAAGGGGTTACGAGCAGTACTTC,CASSQDGRGYEQYF
TRBV7-2,NA,TRBJ1-4,many,TGTGCCAGCAGCGGTGGGGGGGCGCGTGAAAAACTGTTTTTT,CASSGGGAREKLFF
TRBV7-2,TRBD1,TRBJ2-7,many,TGTGCCAGCAGCATAACCGGGACAGGTTTTGCCTACGAGCAGTACTTC,CASSITGTGFAYEQYF
TRBV27,NA,TRBJ1-2,many,TGTGCCAGCAGCTCCTTGGGGGGCGAGGGCTACACCTTC,CASSSLGGEGYTF
TRBV19,NA,TRBJ2-1,few,TGTGCCAGTAGTAGGGGGAACTCAGCCTCTAATGAGCAGTTCTTC,CASSRGNSASNEQFF
TRBV5-1,NA,TRBJ2-3,many,TGCGCCAGCAGCTTGGCCGGGACCAGAGGAGATACGCAGTATTTT,CASSLAGTRGDTQYF